The rows below give T cell receptor beta chains drawn from one sample of a study of T cells in Graves' hyperthyroidism and ophthalmopathy. TCRdb re-derived calls from the multiplex PCR reads in MiXCR, one entry per CDR3 protein. Of about 270,000 distinct CDR3 sequences in the sample, over 20% were seen once. The source material was blood. These receptors came from a man aged 25 to 40 with Graves' ophthalmopathy. The CDR3 runs from the conserved cysteine through the conserved F or W. Each record gives: V gene, D gene, clone size, J gene, CDR3 DNA, CDR3 protein. The D gene is left open where the match is weak. Only part of the rows carry a size: once, few, many, or a class if the clone is expanded.

TRBV2,.,.,TRBJ1-5,TGTGCCAGCAGCACGGGGAAGGGTTATAGCAATCAGCCCCAGCATTTT,CASSTGKGYSNQPQHF
TRBV6-6,.,.,TRBJ2-1,TGTGCCAGCAGTTACTTGAGTGGGCAGAGGGAGCAGTTCTTC,CASSYLSGQREQFF
TRBV6-1,.,few,TRBJ1-2,TGTGCCAGCAGTGAAGCGTTAAGGGGTCGAACCTTC,CASSEALRGRTF
TRBV3-1,TRBD2,many,TRBJ2-1,TGTGCCAGCAGGACTAGCGGCAACAATGAGCAGTTCTTC,CASRTSGNNEQFF
TRBV14,.,.,TRBJ2-3,TGTGCCAGCAGCCAAGGCGACCATAACACAGATACGCAGTATTTT,CASSQGDHNTDTQYF
TRBV12-3/TRBV12-4,.,.,TRBJ2-7,TGTGCCACAAGTTTGAACTCTCCGACGGAGCAGTACTTC,CATSLNSPTEQYF
TRBV3-1,.,many,TRBJ1-4,TGTGCCAGCAGCCAAGTGGATGGGGGAGGGGAAAAACTGTTTTTT,CASSQVDGGGEKLFF
TRBV14,.,.,TRBJ1-1,TGTGCCAGCAGCCAAGATTGGGGCAGGGTGAACACTGAAGCTTTCTTT,CASSQDWGRVNTEAFF
TRBV5-1,.,.,TRBJ1-1,TGCGCCAGCAGCACCACAGGACCCAACACTGAAGCTTTCTTT,CASSTTGPNTEAFF
TRBV24-1,.,few,TRBJ2-2,TGTGCCCGGAGGAGGGTAAACACCGGGGAGCTGTTTTTT,CARRRVNTGELFF
TRBV20-1,TRBD1,.,TRBJ1-5,TGCAGTGCTCTCAAACAGGGGGGTCGGCCCCAGCATTTT,CSALKQGGRPQHF
TRBV11-3,.,many,TRBJ2-2,TGTGCCAGCAAAGGGGCCTACGGGGAGCTGTTTTTT,CASKGAYGELFF
TRBV29-1,TRBD1,many,TRBJ1-1,TGCAGCGTTGGGAGACAGGGGGACACTGAAGCTTTCTTT,CSVGRQGDTEAFF
TRBV24-1,.,.,TRBJ1-5,TGTGCCACCAGTGCCACGGGACACTTGAATCAGCCCCAGCATTTT,CATSATGHLNQPQHF
TRBV6-1,.,many,TRBJ2-7,TGTGCCTGCCTCGGCACATCCTACGAGCAGTACTTC,CACLGTSYEQYF
TRBV13,.,few,TRBJ2-2,TGTGCCAGCAGCCCACCCCCTATAGACGTAAGGAACACCGGGGAGCTGTTTTTT,CASSPPPIDVRNTGELFF
TRBV24-1,.,.,TRBJ2-1,TGTGCCACCAGTCAGGCCCGGTACAATGAGCAGTTCTTC,CATSQARYNEQFF
TRBV29-1,.,once,TRBJ1-1,TGCAGCGCGACAGTCATGAACACTGAAGCTTTCTTT,CSATVMNTEAFF